The clone carrying this TCR beta chain has only a few counts. Its antigen is currently unknown. This specimen belongs to a study of metastatic and nonmetastatic thyroid tumors. Study-level background: Across peripheral blood and tumor or nodule tissue samples taken from malignant and benign thyroid patients, the repertoires were compared with one another. Study-level findings and limits: Reports indicated that malignant thyroid tumors showed significantly higher TCR beta diversity than benign nodules did, in blood and tumor.

Thyroid surgery took place with no prior treatment in any patient. The CDR3 is 14 amino acids. Germline trimming cut 6 bases from V and 0 bases from J; bases unmatched to any gene: 4. The germline CDR1 and CDR2 sequences are MRHNA and SNTAGT. Original methodology: The study took CDR3 differences across clinicopathological groups and made a distant-metastasis classifier for papillary thyroid cancer from them. TCRdb re-called the PCR reads through MiXCR. The V and J calls shown here were made by TCRdb, not taken from the authors' results. This table holds 30,000 to 45,000 clones, approximately 30% found once.

The source of this sequence is a male donor with papillary thyroid cancer or a benign thyroid nodule (not recorded which). Some clones in this sample may be carry-over from other donors' samples. The sequenced material came from blood. The chain combines TRBV6-4 with TRBJ1-1; 7 positions match TRBD1. DNA for the CDR3: TGTGCCAGCAGCGCAGGGGGAGTGAACACTGAAGCTTTCTTT. Translation gives CASSAGGVNTEAFF.